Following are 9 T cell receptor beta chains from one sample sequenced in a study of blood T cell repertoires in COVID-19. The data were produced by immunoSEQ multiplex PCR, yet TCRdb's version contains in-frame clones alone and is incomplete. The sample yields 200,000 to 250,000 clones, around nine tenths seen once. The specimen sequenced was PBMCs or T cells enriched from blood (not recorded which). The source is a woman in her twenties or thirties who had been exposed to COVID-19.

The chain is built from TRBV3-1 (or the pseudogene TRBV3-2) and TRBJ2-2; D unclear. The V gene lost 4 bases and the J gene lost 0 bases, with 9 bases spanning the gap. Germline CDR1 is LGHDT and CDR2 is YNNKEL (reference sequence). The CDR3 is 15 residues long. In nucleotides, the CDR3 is TGTGCCAGCAGCCCAATCCCATCGAACACCGGGGAGCTGTTTTTT. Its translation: CASSPIPSNTGELFF.

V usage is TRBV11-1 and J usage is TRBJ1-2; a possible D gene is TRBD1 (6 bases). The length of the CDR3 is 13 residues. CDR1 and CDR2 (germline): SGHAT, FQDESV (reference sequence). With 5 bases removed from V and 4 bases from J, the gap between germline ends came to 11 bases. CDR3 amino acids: CASSNRVGYGYTF. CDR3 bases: TGTGCCAGCAGCAACAGGGTGGGCTATGGCTACACCTTC.

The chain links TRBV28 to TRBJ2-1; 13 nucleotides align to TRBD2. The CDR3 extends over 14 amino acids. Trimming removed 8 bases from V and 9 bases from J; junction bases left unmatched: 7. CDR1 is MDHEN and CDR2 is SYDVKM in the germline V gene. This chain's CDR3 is CASSGLAGLGEQFF. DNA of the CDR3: TGTGCCAGCTCGGGACTAGCGGGATTGGGTGAGCAGTTCTTC.

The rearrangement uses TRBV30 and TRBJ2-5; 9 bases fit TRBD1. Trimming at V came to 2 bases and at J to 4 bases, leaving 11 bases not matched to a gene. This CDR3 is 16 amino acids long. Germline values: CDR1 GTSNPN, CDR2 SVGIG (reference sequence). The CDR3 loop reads CAWSFMTGGDGETQYF. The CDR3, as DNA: TGTGCCTGGAGTTTCATGACAGGGGGTGATGGAGAGACCCAGTACTTC.

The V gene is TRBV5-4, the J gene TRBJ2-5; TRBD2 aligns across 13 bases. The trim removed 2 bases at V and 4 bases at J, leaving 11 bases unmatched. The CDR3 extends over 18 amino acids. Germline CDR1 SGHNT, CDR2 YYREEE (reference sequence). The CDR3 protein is CASSLLGGRLAGGETQYF. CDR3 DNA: TGTGCCAGCAGCTTATTGGGTGGGAGACTAGCGGGAGGAGAGACCCAGTACTTC.

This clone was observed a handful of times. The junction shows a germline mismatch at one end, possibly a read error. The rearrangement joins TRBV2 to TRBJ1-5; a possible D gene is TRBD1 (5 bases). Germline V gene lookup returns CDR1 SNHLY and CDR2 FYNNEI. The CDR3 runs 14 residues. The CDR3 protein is CASSEAPTVSHPDF. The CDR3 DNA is TGTGCCAGCAGTGAAGCCCCGACAGTTAGTCATCCGGATTTT.

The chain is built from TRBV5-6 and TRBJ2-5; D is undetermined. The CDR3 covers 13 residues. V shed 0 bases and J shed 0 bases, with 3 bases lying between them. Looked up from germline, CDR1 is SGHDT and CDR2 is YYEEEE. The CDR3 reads CASSLADQETQYF. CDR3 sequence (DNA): TGTGCCAGCAGCTTGGCTGACCAAGAGACCCAGTACTTC.

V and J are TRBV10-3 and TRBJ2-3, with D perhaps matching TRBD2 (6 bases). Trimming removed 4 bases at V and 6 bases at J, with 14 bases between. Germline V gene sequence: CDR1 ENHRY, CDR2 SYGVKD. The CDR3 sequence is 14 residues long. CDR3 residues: CAISGGEIRDTQYF. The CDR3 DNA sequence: TGTGCCATCAGTGGGGGGGAGATTCGTGATACGCAGTATTTT.

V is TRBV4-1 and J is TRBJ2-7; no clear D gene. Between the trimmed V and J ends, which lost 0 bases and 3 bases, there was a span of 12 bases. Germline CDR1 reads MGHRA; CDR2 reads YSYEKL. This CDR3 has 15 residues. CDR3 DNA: TGCGCCAGCAGCCAAGATTCGAGGCAGCTCTACGAGCAGTACTTC. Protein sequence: CASSQDSRQLYEQYF.